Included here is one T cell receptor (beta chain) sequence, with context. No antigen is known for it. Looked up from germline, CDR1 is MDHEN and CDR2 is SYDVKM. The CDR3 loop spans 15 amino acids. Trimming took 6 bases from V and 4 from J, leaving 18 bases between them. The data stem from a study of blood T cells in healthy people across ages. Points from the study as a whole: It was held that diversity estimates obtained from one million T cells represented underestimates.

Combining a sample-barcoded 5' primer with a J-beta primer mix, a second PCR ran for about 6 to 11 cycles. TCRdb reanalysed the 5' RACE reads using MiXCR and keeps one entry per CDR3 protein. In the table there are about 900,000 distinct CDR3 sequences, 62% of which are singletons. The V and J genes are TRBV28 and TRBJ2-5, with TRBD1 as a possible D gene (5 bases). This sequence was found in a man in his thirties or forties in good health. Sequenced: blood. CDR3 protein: CASSLTVVLRETQYF. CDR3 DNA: TGTGCCAGCAGCTTGACAGTGGTTTTAAGAGAGACCCAGTACTTC.